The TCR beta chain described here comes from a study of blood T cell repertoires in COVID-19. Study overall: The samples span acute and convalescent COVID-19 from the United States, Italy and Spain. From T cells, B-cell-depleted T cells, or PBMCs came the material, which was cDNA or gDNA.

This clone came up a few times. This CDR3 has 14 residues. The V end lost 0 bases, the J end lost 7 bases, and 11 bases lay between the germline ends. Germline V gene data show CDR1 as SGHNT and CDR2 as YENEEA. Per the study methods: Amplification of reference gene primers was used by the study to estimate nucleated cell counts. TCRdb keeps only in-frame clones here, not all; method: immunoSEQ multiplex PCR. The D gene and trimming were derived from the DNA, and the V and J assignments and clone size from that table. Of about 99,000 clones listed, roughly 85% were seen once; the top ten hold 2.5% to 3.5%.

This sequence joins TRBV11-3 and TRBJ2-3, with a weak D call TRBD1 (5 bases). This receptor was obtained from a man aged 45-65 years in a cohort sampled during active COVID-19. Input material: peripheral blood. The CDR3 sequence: CASSLEAGLNTQYF. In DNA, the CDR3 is TGTGCCAGCAGCTTAGAGGCAGGGCTGAATACGCAGTATTTT.